The rows below give T cell receptor beta chains drawn from one sample of a study of CD4 T cells in relation to SARS-CoV-2 and coronaviruses. Profiled with immunoSEQ multiplex PCR; TCRdb holds only in-frame clones, not every one. The table lists tens of thousands of clones, approximately 78% of them singletons, with about 15% in the top ten. Antigens for these TCRs are unknown. Sequenced sample: CD4+ T cells from PBMCs, cultured in vitro. The receptor source for this set is a human donor in good health. Both conserved end residues are trimmed from each CDR3.

TRBJ1-1,TRBV5-1,ASSSQGSEAF
TRBJ1-2,TRBV6-5,ASRPAGGHGYT
TRBJ2-2,TRBV2,ASSKLAGVSTGELF
TRBJ1-5,TRBV7-9,ASSLQSHQPQH
TRBJ1-2,TRBV19,ASSMPRAQPGPKKGYT
TRBJ2-3,TRBV10-3,AILPSGSTDTQY
TRBJ2-5,TRBV9,ASSLARQGGQETQY
TRBJ2-7,TRBV27,ASSLSTTASYEQY
TRBJ2-1,TRBV10-1,ASSESIRAGAYNEQF
TRBJ2-1,TRBV6-1,ASSERASGRTYNEQF
TRBJ1-4,TRBV5-6,ASSLQGRHEKLF
TRBJ2-7,TRBV28,ASSYSSGSSRQY
TRBJ1-4,TRBV29-1,SVVLGSGGEKLF
TRBJ1-6,TRBV3-1/TRBV3-2,ASSQPPYQSPLH
TRBJ2-1,TRBV6-1,ASSEPGGGDNEQF
TRBJ2-5,TRBV3-1/TRBV3-2,ASSFLGVGETQY
TRBJ2-1,TRBV14,ASSQVPGQSSGRLFNEQF
TRBJ2-7,TRBV5-6,ASSLGTFVSYEQY
TRBJ2-7,TRBV30,AWTGEGPDEQY
TRBJ2-2,TRBV3-1/TRBV3-2,ASSPLTGELF
TRBJ1-1,TRBV11-2,ASSLDRGTEAF
TRBJ1-3,TRBV30,AWSGQISGNTIY
TRBJ2-3,TRBV24-1,ATSLDRAPDTQY
TRBJ2-5,TRBV15,ATSGLAWVRETQY
TRBJ1-6,TRBV5-4,ASSGRGNSPLH
TRBJ1-1,TRBV20-1,SASQSDLGNTEAF
TRBJ2-2,TRBV7-7,ASSFRERLAGNTGELF
TRBJ1-4,TRBV18,ASSGTGNREKLF
TRBJ1-1,TRBV7-8,ASSLEVGTWDTEAF
TRBJ2-6,TRBV24-1,ATSGTGSGGANVLT
TRBJ1-2,TRBV24-1,ATSGQGNGYT
TRBJ2-1,TRBV28,ASSSPLAGAYNEQF
TRBJ1-2,TRBV6-5,ASGGRFYGYT
TRBJ2-2,TRBV21-1,ASSGDYTGELF
TRBJ2-3,TRBV3-1/TRBV3-2,ASSRKTSGTGTDTQY
TRBJ2-1,TRBV10-3,AIRGQGNNEQF
TRBJ2-5,TRBV20-1,SAYRVETQY
TRBJ2-2,TRBV29-1,SALPDLNTGELF